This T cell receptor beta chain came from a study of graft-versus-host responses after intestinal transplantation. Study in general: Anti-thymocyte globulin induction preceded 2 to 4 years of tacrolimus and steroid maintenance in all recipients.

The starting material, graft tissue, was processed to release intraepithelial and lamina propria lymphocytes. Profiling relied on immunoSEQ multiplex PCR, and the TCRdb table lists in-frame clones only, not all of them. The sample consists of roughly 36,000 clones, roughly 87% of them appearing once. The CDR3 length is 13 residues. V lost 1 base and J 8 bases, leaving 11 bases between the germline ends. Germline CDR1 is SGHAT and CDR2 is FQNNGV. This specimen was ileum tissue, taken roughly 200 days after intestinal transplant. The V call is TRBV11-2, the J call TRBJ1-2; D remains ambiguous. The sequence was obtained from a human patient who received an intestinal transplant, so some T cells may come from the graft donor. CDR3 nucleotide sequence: TGTGCCAGCAGCTTAGGAGACCGGAGGGGCTACACCTTC. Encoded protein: CASSLGDRRGYTF.